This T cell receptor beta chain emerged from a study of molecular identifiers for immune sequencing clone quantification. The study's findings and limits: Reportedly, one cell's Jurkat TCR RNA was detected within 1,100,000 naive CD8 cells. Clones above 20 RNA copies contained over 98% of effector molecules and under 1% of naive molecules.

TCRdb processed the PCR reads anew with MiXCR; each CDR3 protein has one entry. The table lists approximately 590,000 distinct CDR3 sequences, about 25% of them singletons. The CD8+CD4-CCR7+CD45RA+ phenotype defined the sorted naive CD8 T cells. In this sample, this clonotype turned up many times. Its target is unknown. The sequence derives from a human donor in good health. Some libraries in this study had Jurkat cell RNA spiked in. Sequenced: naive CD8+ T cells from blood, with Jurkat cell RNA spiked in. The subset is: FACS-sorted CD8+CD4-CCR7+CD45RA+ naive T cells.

CDR3 nucleotides: TGTGCCTGGAGTGAACCCACCAGGGGTATCACCGGTGAGCAGTTCTTC. Encoded protein: CAWSEPTRGITGEQFF. This chain links TRBV30 with TRBJ2-1, with a possible D match to TRBD1 (6 bases). Germline lookup yields CDR1 GTSNPN and CDR2 SVGIG (reference sequence). This CDR3 comprises 16 residues. Trimming took off 1 base at V and 9 bases at J, with 22 bases between the two ends. Combining the CDR3 with reference TRBV30 and TRBJ2-1 gives the whole variable domain SQTIHQWPATLVQPVGSPLSLECTVEGTSNPNLYWYRQAAGRGLQLLFYSVGIGQISSEVPQNLSASRPQDRQFILSSKKLLLSDSGFYLCAWSEPTRGITGEQFFGPGTRLTVL.